The next 2 T cell receptor beta chains were all read from a single sample in a study of control samples from healthy donors and cancer patients. Clones were sequenced by immunoSEQ multiplex PCR, and TCRdb holds only the in-frame ones, with some missing. The profile shows roughly 130,000 clones, 80% to 95% of them singletons. The sample taken for sequencing was blood. Every receptor here comes from a man younger than 35 in good health.

J is TRBJ2-5 and V is TRBV6-5; possible D gene TRBD2, 6 bases. The CDR3 has 14 amino acids. Germline lookup yields CDR1 MNHEY and CDR2 SVGAGI. V lost 0 bases and J 5 bases, leaving 10 bases between the germline ends. This CDR3 reads CASSYSRGVETQYF. The CDR3 bases are TGTGCCAGCAGTTACTCCCGCGGGGTTGAGACCCAGTACTTC.

This chain connects TRBV5-1 to TRBJ2-3, with D perhaps matching TRBD2 (6 bases). The germline CDR1 and CDR2 sequences are SGHRS and YFSETQ. The CDR3 contains 16 residues. V lost 4 bases and J 0 bases, leaving 15 bases between the germline ends. CDR3 protein: CASSPGLITSTDTQYF. The CDR3 DNA reads as TGCGCCAGCAGCCCGGGACTGATAACTAGCACAGATACGCAGTATTTT. The full variable domain, in which reference TRBV5-1 and TRBJ2-3 provide the parts outside the CDR3, is KAGVTQTPRYLIKTRGQQVTLSCSPISGHRSVSWYQQTPGQGLQFLFEYFSETQRNKGNFPGRFSGRQFSNSRSEMNVSTLELGDSALYLCASSPGLITSTDTQYFGPGTRLTVL.